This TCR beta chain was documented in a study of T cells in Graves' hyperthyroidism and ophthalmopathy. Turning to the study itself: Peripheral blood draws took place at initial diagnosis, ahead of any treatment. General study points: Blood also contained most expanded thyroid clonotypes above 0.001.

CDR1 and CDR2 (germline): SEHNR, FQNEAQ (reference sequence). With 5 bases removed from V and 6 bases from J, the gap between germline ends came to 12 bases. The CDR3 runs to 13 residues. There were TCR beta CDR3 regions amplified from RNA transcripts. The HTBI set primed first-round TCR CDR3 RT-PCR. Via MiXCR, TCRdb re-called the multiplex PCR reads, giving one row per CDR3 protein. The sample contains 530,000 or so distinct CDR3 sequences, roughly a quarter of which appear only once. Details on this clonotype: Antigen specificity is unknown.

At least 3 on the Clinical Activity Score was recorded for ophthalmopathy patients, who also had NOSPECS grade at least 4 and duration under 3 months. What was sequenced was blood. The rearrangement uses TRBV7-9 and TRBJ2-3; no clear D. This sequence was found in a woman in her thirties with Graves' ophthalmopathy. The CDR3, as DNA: TGTGCCAGCAGCCAATCCCCCGAGGATACGCAGTATTTT. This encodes CASSQSPEDTQYF.